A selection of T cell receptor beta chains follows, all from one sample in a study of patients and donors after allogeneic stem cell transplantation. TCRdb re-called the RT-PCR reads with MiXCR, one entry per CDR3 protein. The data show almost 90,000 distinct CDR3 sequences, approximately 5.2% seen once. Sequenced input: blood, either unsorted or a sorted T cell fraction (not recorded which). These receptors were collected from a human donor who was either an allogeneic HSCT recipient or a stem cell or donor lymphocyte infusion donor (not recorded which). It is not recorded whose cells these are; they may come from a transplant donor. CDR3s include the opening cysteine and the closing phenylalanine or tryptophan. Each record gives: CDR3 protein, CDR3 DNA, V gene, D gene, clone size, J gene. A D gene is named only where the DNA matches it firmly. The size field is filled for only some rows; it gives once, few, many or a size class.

CDR3aa: CASRDTRDRGNEQYF; CDR3nt: TGTGCCAGCAGGGACACCCGGGACAGGGGTAACGAGCAGTACTTC; v_gene: TRBV27; d_gene: TRBD1; abundance: few; j_gene: TRBJ2-7
CDR3aa: CASSSNRGGQYNEQFF; CDR3nt: TGTGCCAGCAGTTCGAACCGGGGGGGCCAGTACAATGAGCAGTTCTTC; v_gene: TRBV12-3/TRBV12-4; d_gene: TRBD2; abundance: .; j_gene: TRBJ2-1
CDR3aa: CASSYSGTGSYEQYF; CDR3nt: TGTGCCAGCAGTTACTCCGGGACAGGTTCCTACGAGCAGTACTTC; v_gene: TRBV6-2/TRBV6-3; d_gene: TRBD1; abundance: many; j_gene: TRBJ2-7
CDR3aa: CASSQVRPGGTEAFF; CDR3nt: TGCGCCAGCAGCCAAGTTAGACCGGGGGGAACTGAAGCTTTCTTT; v_gene: TRBV4-1; d_gene: .; abundance: many; j_gene: TRBJ1-1
CDR3aa: CATDPGQRTGELFF; CDR3nt: TGTGCCACCGACCCGGGACAGAGAACCGGGGAGCTGTTTTTT; v_gene: TRBV15; d_gene: TRBD1; abundance: many; j_gene: TRBJ2-2
CDR3aa: CSARVAFGGFTEAFF; CDR3nt: TGCAGTGCTAGAGTGGCTTTTGGCGGTTTCACTGAAGCTTTCTTT; v_gene: TRBV20-1; d_gene: .; abundance: many; j_gene: TRBJ1-1
CDR3aa: CSVGKGTSYNEQFF; CDR3nt: TGCAGCGTTGGGAAAGGGACATCCTACAATGAGCAGTTCTTC; v_gene: TRBV29-1; d_gene: .; abundance: many; j_gene: TRBJ2-1
CDR3aa: CSARGQGNIGNTIYF; CDR3nt: TGCAGTGCTAGGGGACAGGGGAATATTGGAAACACCATATATTTT; v_gene: TRBV20-1; d_gene: TRBD1; abundance: few; j_gene: TRBJ1-3
CDR3aa: CATSPSSLDRGRETQYF; CDR3nt: TGTGCCACCAGCCCAAGCTCCCTAGACAGGGGGCGAGAGACCCAGTACTTC; v_gene: TRBV15; d_gene: TRBD1; abundance: many; j_gene: TRBJ2-5
CDR3aa: CASRPIQGAAEAFF; CDR3nt: TGCGCCAGCAGACCGATTCAGGGGGCCGCTGAAGCTTTCTTT; v_gene: TRBV5-1; d_gene: TRBD1; abundance: medium-sized; j_gene: TRBJ1-1
CDR3aa: CASSPPAGTPMGYTF; CDR3nt: TGTGCCAGTAGTCCCCCAGCCGGGACACCCATGGGGTACACCTTC; v_gene: TRBV19; d_gene: .; abundance: .; j_gene: TRBJ1-2
CDR3aa: CASSSLFSPLHF; CDR3nt: TGTGCCAGCAGCTCCCTTTTTTCACCCCTCCACTTT; v_gene: TRBV12-3/TRBV12-4; d_gene: .; abundance: many; j_gene: TRBJ1-6
CDR3aa: CASSVGPITNTGELFF; CDR3nt: TGTGCCAGCAGCGTAGGACCGATCACGAACACCGGGGAGCTGTTTTTT; v_gene: TRBV9; d_gene: .; abundance: many; j_gene: TRBJ2-2
CDR3aa: CSVTNPPGYEQYF; CDR3nt: TGCAGCGTAACTAACCCCCCTGGGTACGAGCAGTACTTC; v_gene: TRBV29-1; d_gene: .; abundance: many; j_gene: TRBJ2-7
CDR3aa: CASSLDVGGTSPLHF; CDR3nt: TGCGCCAGCAGCTTGGATGTAGGGGGTACTTCACCCCTCCACTTT; v_gene: TRBV5-1; d_gene: .; abundance: many; j_gene: TRBJ1-6
CDR3aa: CASSRHGSGGYNEQFF; CDR3nt: TGTGCCAGCAGTCGCCATGGGAGCGGCGGGTACAATGAGCAGTTCTTC; v_gene: TRBV6-2/TRBV6-3; d_gene: .; abundance: many; j_gene: TRBJ2-1
CDR3aa: CASSLGTSGRLITGELFF; CDR3nt: TGTGCCAGCAGCTTAGGGACTAGCGGGAGGTTAATCACCGGGGAGCTGTTTTTT; v_gene: TRBV11-2; d_gene: TRBD2; abundance: .; j_gene: TRBJ2-2
CDR3aa: CASSLEPGWNSPLHF; CDR3nt: TGTGCCAGCAGCTTAGAACCGGGTTGGAATTCACCCCTCCACTTT; v_gene: TRBV11-2; d_gene: .; abundance: many; j_gene: TRBJ1-6
CDR3aa: CASSFEGTEAFF; CDR3nt: TGTGCCAGCAGCTTTGAGGGCACTGAAGCTTTCTTT; v_gene: TRBV5-8; d_gene: .; abundance: .; j_gene: TRBJ1-1
CDR3aa: CASSSGGGGETQYF; CDR3nt: TGCGCCAGCAGCAGCGGCGGGGGGGGAGAGACCCAGTACTTC; v_gene: TRBV5-1; d_gene: TRBD2; abundance: .; j_gene: TRBJ2-5
CDR3aa: CASSLGLDDREQYF; CDR3nt: TGTGCCAGCTCACTCGGACTAGACGACCGCGAGCAGTACTTC; v_gene: TRBV18; d_gene: TRBD2; abundance: few; j_gene: TRBJ2-7
CDR3aa: CASRKQPSGNYEQYF; CDR3nt: TGTGCCAGCAGAAAGCAACCGTCAGGGAATTACGAGCAGTACTTC; v_gene: TRBV28; d_gene: .; abundance: many; j_gene: TRBJ2-7
CDR3aa: CSAARGGLTQTVGDTQYF; CDR3nt: TGCAGCGCCGCGCGGGGGGGCCTAACCCAGACAGTGGGAGATACGCAGTATTTT; v_gene: TRBV29-1; d_gene: TRBD2; abundance: .; j_gene: TRBJ2-3
CDR3aa: CSVPRGDGYTF; CDR3nt: TGCAGCGTGCCCAGGGGGGATGGCTACACCTTC; v_gene: TRBV29-1; d_gene: TRBD1; abundance: many; j_gene: TRBJ1-2
CDR3aa: CASTSAREAFF; CDR3nt: TGTGCCAGCACCAGCGCCAGGGAAGCTTTCTTT; v_gene: TRBV3-1; d_gene: .; abundance: many; j_gene: TRBJ1-1
CDR3aa: CASSLTYNTDTQYF; CDR3nt: TGTGCCAGCAGTTTGACTTATAACACAGATACGCAGTATTTT; v_gene: TRBV27; d_gene: .; abundance: many; j_gene: TRBJ2-3
CDR3aa: CSAIQGGNQPQHF; CDR3nt: TGCAGTGCCATACAGGGGGGCAATCAGCCCCAGCATTTT; v_gene: TRBV20-1; d_gene: TRBD1; abundance: many; j_gene: TRBJ1-5
CDR3aa: CASSVAQANSPLHF; CDR3nt: TGTGCCAGCAGCGTAGCACAGGCAAATTCACCCCTCCACTTT; v_gene: TRBV9; d_gene: .; abundance: many; j_gene: TRBJ1-6
CDR3aa: CSALYRWKLGTEAFF; CDR3nt: TGCAGTGCTCTTTACCGGTGGAAGTTGGGTACTGAAGCTTTCTTT; v_gene: TRBV20-1; d_gene: .; abundance: many; j_gene: TRBJ1-1
CDR3aa: CASSYLNYGYTF; CDR3nt: TGTGCCAGCAGTTACCTTAACTATGGCTACACCTTC; v_gene: TRBV28; d_gene: .; abundance: .; j_gene: TRBJ1-2
CDR3aa: CASSSAWTGTHTEAFF; CDR3nt: TGCGCCAGCAGCTCCGCCTGGACAGGGACCCACACTGAAGCTTTCTTT; v_gene: TRBV5-1; d_gene: TRBD1; abundance: .; j_gene: TRBJ1-1
CDR3aa: CASSLAGGQGGELFF; CDR3nt: TGTGCCAGCAGCTTGGCCGGGGGGCAGGGCGGGGAGCTGTTTTTT; v_gene: TRBV5-5; d_gene: .; abundance: .; j_gene: TRBJ2-2
CDR3aa: CATSEGSGEDYNEQFF; CDR3nt: TGTGCCACCAGTGAGGGGAGCGGGGAAGACTACAATGAGCAGTTCTTC; v_gene: TRBV24-1; d_gene: TRBD2; abundance: .; j_gene: TRBJ2-1
CDR3aa: CSAPKQGDEQFF; CDR3nt: TGCAGTGCTCCTAAACAGGGAGATGAGCAGTTCTTC; v_gene: TRBV20-1; d_gene: .; abundance: many; j_gene: TRBJ2-1
CDR3aa: CASSLGGSRSGNTIYF; CDR3nt: TGCGCCAGCAGCTTAGGGGGGAGCCGCTCTGGAAACACCATATATTTT; v_gene: TRBV5-1; d_gene: .; abundance: few; j_gene: TRBJ1-3
CDR3aa: CASSELGTGNTEAFF; CDR3nt: TGTGCCAGCAGTGAACTTGGGACAGGGAACACTGAAGCTTTCTTT; v_gene: TRBV25-1; d_gene: TRBD1; abundance: many; j_gene: TRBJ1-1
CDR3aa: CASSLGGNSGELFF; CDR3nt: TGCGCCAGCAGCTTGGGAGGGAACTCCGGGGAGCTGTTTTTT; v_gene: TRBV5-1; d_gene: .; abundance: .; j_gene: TRBJ2-2
CDR3aa: CASSSHDSTDTQYF; CDR3nt: TGTGCCAGCAGCTCGCATGACAGTACAGATACGCAGTATTTT; v_gene: TRBV11-3; d_gene: .; abundance: many; j_gene: TRBJ2-3
CDR3aa: CAIRERIGEKAFF; CDR3nt: TGTGCCATCAGAGAGCGCATCGGCGAGAAAGCTTTCTTT; v_gene: TRBV10-3; d_gene: .; abundance: many; j_gene: TRBJ1-1
CDR3aa: CASRVNRGPGELFF; CDR3nt: TGTGCCAGCAGGGTTAACAGGGGGCCCGGGGAGCTGTTTTTT; v_gene: TRBV12-3/TRBV12-4; d_gene: TRBD1; abundance: many; j_gene: TRBJ2-2
CDR3aa: CASRRDRVGTEAFF; CDR3nt: TGTGCCAGTAGACGGGACAGGGTGGGAACTGAAGCTTTCTTT; v_gene: TRBV3-1; d_gene: TRBD1; abundance: many; j_gene: TRBJ1-1
CDR3aa: CAISVGTGLAGDTQYF; CDR3nt: TGTGCCATCAGTGTCGGCACGGGACTAGCGGGAGATACGCAGTATTTT; v_gene: TRBV10-3; d_gene: TRBD2; abundance: many; j_gene: TRBJ2-3
CDR3aa: CSAGDRARESLHF; CDR3nt: TGCAGTGCAGGGGACCGCGCCAGGGAGTCCCTCCACTTT; v_gene: TRBV20-1; d_gene: .; abundance: many; j_gene: TRBJ1-6
CDR3aa: CASRVSAGGINTIYF; CDR3nt: TGTGCCAGCAGGGTTTCGGCAGGGGGCATAAACACCATATATTTT; v_gene: TRBV2; d_gene: TRBD1; abundance: many; j_gene: TRBJ1-3
CDR3aa: CASSPLSQVRNEQFF; CDR3nt: TGTGCCAGCTCACCACTTAGCCAGGTTCGTAATGAGCAGTTCTTC; v_gene: TRBV18; d_gene: .; abundance: many; j_gene: TRBJ2-1
CDR3aa: CASRRSGGAAIQYF; CDR3nt: TGTGCCAGCAGGCGTAGCGGGGGGGCGGCCATTCAGTACTTC; v_gene: TRBV6-2/TRBV6-3; d_gene: TRBD2; abundance: few; j_gene: TRBJ2-4
CDR3aa: CSVALDEKLFF; CDR3nt: TGCAGCGTTGCACTTGATGAAAAACTGTTTTTT; v_gene: TRBV29-1; d_gene: .; abundance: many; j_gene: TRBJ1-4
CDR3aa: CASSVIPGGTSGYNEQFF; CDR3nt: TGTGCCAGCAGCGTCATCCCGGGGGGGACTAGCGGGTACAATGAGCAGTTCTTC; v_gene: TRBV9; d_gene: TRBD2; abundance: few; j_gene: TRBJ2-1
CDR3aa: CASSFGTSGHQGDYEQYF; CDR3nt: TGTGCCAGCAGTTTCGGGACTAGCGGGCATCAGGGGGACTACGAGCAGTACTTC; v_gene: TRBV6-5; d_gene: TRBD2; abundance: many; j_gene: TRBJ2-7
CDR3aa: CASMGQVHTEAFF; CDR3nt: TGTGCCAGCATGGGGCAGGTCCATACTGAAGCTTTCTTT; v_gene: TRBV2; d_gene: .; abundance: many; j_gene: TRBJ1-1
CDR3aa: CATSDSTKKTAEQFF; CDR3nt: TGTGCCACCAGTGATTCCACAAAAAAGACAGCTGAGCAGTTCTTC; v_gene: TRBV24-1; d_gene: .; abundance: .; j_gene: TRBJ2-1
CDR3aa: CASSLTGHQPQHF; CDR3nt: TGTGCCAGCAGCTTGACAGGGCATCAGCCCCAGCATTTT; v_gene: TRBV5-4; d_gene: .; abundance: many; j_gene: TRBJ1-5
CDR3aa: CASSLLGQGWDSPLHF; CDR3nt: TGCGCCAGCAGCTTGCTGGGACAGGGGTGGGATTCACCCCTCCACTTT; v_gene: TRBV5-1; d_gene: TRBD1; abundance: many; j_gene: TRBJ1-6